This T cell receptor beta chain was captured by sequencing in a study of T cells in localized non-small cell lung cancer. Broader study findings: Maximal T cell clonality occurred in uninvolved adjacent lung, with tumor ranking below it.

Trimming cost V 1 base and J 6 bases, with 16 bases left between them. Germline loops: CDR1 MGHDK, CDR2 SYGVNS. The CDR3 contains 16 residues. Comments on this clone: What it binds is unknown.

Clones were sequenced by immunoSEQ multiplex PCR, and TCRdb holds only the in-frame ones, with some missing. Of around 100,000 clones listed, about 87% were seen once; the top ten hold about 15%. This chain joins TRBV25-1 and TRBJ2-1; tentatively, D is TRBD1 or TRBD2 (6 bases each). The receptor was derived from a man aged 40 to 69 with stage I squamous cell lung carcinoma. This specimen was peripheral blood, taken before any cancer treatment. CDR3 nucleotide sequence: TGTGCCAGCAGTGAATTCCTGGGGGGCCTAGGCAATGAGCAGTTCTTC. It is translated as CASSEFLGGLGNEQFF.